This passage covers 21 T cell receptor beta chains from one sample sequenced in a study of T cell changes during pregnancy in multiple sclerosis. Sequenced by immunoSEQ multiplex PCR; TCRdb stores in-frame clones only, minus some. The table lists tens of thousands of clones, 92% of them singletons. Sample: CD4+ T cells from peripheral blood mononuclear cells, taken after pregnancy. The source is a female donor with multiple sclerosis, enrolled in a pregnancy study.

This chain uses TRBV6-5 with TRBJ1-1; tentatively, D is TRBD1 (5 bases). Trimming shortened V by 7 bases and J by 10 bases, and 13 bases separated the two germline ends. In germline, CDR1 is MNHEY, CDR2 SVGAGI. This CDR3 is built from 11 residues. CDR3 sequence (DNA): TGTGCCAGCACTGGGCGGGGGGGAGCTTTCTTT. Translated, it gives CASTGRGGAFF.

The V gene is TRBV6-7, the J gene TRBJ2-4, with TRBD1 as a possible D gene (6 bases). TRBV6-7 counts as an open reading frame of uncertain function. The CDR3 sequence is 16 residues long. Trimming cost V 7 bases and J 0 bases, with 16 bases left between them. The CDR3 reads CASITGKPLAKNIQYF. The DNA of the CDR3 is TGTGCCAGCATAACAGGGAAACCTTTAGCCAAAAACATTCAGTACTTC.

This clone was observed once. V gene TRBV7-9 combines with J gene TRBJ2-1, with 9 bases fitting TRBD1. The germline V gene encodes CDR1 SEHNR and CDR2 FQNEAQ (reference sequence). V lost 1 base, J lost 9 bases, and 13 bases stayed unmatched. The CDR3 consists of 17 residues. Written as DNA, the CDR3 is TGTGCCAGCAGCTTAGGGATCCTCGGGACAGGGCGCCGTGAGCAGTTCTTC. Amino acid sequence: CASSLGILGTGRREQFF.

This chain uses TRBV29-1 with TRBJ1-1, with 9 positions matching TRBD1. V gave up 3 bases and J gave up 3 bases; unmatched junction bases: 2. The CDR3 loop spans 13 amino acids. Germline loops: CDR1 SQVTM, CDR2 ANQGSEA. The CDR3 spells CSVDGQGYTEAFF. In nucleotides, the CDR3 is TGCAGCGTTGACGGACAGGGGTACACTGAAGCTTTCTTT.

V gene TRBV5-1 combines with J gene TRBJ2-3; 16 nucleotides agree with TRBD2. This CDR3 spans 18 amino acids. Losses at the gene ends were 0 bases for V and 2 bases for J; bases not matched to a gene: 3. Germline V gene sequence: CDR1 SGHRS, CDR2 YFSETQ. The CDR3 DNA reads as TGCGCCAGCAGCTTGGCCGGGACTAGCGGGGGGGCCACAGATACGCAGTATTTT. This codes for CASSLAGTSGGATDTQYF.

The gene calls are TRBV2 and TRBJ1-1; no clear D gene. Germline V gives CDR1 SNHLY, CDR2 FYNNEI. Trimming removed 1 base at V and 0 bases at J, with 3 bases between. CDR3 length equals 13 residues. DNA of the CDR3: TGTGCCAGCAGTGAAGTCATGAACACTGAAGCTTTCTTT. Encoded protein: CASSEVMNTEAFF.

CDR3 amino acids: CASSLVGSSGANVLTF. The CDR3 coding sequence is TGTGCCAGCAGTTTAGTCGGGAGCTCTGGGGCCAACGTCCTGACTTTC. The chain carries TRBV27 and TRBJ2-6; D perhaps matches TRBD2 (6 bases). The CDR3 runs 16 residues. The V and J ends lost 2 bases and 0 bases respectively, with 8 bases between them. Germline V gene sequence: CDR1 MNHEY, CDR2 SMNVEV (reference sequence).

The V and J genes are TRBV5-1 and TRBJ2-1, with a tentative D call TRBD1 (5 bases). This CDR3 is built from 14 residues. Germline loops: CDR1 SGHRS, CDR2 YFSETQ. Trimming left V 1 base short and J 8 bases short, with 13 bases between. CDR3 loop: CASSLNQGTHEQFF. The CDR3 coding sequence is TGCGCCAGCAGCTTGAACCAGGGCACCCATGAGCAGTTCTTC.

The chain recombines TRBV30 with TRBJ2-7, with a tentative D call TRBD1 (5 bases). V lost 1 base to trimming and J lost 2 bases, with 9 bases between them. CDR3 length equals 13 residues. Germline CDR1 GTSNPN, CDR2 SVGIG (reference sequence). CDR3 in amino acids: CAWSEQGPYEQYF. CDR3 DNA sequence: TGTGCCTGGAGTGAGCAGGGTCCCTACGAGCAGTACTTC.

In nucleotides, the CDR3 is TGTGCCAGCAGTTTAGGGGACTACAATCAGCCCCAGCATTTT. Protein sequence: CASSLGDYNQPQHF. The gene calls are TRBV28 and TRBJ1-5, with D possibly TRBD1 on 5 matching bases. The CDR3 runs to 14 residues. Germline V gene sequence: CDR1 MDHEN, CDR2 SYDVKM. V was cut by 2 bases and J by 3 bases, with 8 bases left in between.

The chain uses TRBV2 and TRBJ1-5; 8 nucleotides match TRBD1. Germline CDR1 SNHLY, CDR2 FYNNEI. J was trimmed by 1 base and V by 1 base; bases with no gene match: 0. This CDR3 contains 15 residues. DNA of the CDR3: TGTGCCAGCAGTGAAGGGACAGGGAGCAATCAGCCCCAGCATTTT. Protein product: CASSEGTGSNQPQHF.

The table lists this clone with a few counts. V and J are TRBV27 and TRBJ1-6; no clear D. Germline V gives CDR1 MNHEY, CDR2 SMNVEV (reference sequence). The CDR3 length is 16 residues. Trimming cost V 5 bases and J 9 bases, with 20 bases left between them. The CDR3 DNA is TGTGCCAGCAGTGCCACCGGGAGCCCAAGAGGTTCACCCCTCCACTTT. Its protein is CASSATGSPRGSPLHF.

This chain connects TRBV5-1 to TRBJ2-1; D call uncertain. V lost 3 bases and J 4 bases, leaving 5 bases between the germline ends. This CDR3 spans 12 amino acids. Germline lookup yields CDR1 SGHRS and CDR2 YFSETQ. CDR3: CASSSQYNEQFF. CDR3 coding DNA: TGCGCCAGCAGCTCCCAGTACAATGAGCAGTTCTTC.

The CDR3 is CASSLIGSGNTIYF. The CDR3, as DNA: TGTGCCAGCAGCTTAATCGGGTCTGGAAACACCATATATTTT. The rearrangement links TRBV7-2 to TRBJ1-3; no reliable D call. The CDR3 spans 14 residues. Germline values: CDR1 SGHTA, CDR2 FQGNSA. The V and J ends lost 2 bases and 1 base respectively, with 6 bases between them.

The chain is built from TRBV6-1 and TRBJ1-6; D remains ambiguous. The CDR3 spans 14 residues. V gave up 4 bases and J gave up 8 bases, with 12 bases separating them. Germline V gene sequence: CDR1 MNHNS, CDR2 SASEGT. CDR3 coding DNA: TGTGCCAGCAGTGTCCGGCGGCGAGATTCACCCCTCCACTTT. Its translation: CASSVRRRDSPLHF.

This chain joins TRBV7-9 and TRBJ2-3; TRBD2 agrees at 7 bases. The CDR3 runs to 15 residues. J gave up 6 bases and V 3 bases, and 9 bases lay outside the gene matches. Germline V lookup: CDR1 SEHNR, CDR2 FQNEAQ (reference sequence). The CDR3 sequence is CASSLGTTDRDTQYF. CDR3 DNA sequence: TGTGCCAGCAGCTTGGGGACTACGGATCGCGATACGCAGTATTTT.

Here the CDR3 DNA reads TGTGCCAGCAGTCGACTAGCGGATTTCAATGAGCAGTTCTTC. This sequence encodes CASSRLADFNEQFF. The chain combines TRBV28 with TRBJ2-1; 9 bases align to TRBD2. With V trimmed by 5 bases and J by 6 bases, 5 bases remained unmatched. The germline V gene has CDR1 MDHEN and CDR2 SYDVKM. The CDR3 length is 14 residues. The full variable domain, its missing parts supplied by reference TRBV28 and TRBJ2-1, is DVKVTQSSRYLVKRTGEKVFLECVQDMDHENMFWYRQDPGLGLRLIYFSYDVKMKEKGDIPEGYSVSREKKERFSLILESASTNQTSMYLCASSRLADFNEQFFGPGTRLTVL.

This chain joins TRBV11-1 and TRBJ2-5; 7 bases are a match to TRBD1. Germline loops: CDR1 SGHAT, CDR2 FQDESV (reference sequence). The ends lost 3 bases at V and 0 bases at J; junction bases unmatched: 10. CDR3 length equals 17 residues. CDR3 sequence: CASSLDRLRKDQETQYF. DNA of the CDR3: TGTGCCAGCAGCTTGGACAGGCTACGAAAGGACCAAGAGACCCAGTACTTC. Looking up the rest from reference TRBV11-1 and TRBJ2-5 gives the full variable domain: EAEVAQSPRYKITEKSQAVAFWCDPISGHATLYWYRQILGQGPELLVQFQDESVVDDSQLPKDRFSAERLKGVDSTLKIQPAELGDSAMYLCASSLDRLRKDQETQYFGPGTRLLVL.

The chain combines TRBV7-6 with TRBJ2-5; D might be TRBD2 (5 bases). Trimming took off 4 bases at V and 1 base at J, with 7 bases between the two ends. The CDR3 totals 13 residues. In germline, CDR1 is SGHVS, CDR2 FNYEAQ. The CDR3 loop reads CASSSGFQETQYF. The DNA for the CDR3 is TGTGCCAGCAGCTCGGGGTTCCAAGAGACCCAGTACTTC.

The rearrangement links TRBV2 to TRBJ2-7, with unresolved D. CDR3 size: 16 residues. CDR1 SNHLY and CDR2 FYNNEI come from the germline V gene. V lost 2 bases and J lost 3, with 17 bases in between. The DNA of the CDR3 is TGTGCCAGCAGTGAAAGAGGAAGTCCCTCCCTCTACGAGCAGTACTTC. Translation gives CASSERGSPSLYEQYF.

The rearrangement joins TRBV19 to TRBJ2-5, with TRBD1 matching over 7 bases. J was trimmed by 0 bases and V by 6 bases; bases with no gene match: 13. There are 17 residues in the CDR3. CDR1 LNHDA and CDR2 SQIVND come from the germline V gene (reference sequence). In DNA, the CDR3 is TGTGCCAGTAGACCACCACCCTGGGGACAGAACCAAGAGACCCAGTACTTC. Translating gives CASRPPPWGQNQETQYF.